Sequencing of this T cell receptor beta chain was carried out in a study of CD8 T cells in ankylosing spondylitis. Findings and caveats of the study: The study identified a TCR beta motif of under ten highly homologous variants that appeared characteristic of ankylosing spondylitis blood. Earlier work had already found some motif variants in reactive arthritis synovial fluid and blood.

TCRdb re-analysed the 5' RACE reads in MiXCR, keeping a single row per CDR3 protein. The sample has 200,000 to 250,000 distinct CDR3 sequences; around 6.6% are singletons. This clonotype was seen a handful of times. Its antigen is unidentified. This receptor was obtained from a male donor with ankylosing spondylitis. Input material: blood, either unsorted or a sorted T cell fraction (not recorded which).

The CDR3 spells CASSGGELFF. CDR3 DNA: TGTGCCAGCAGCGGCGGGGAGCTGTTTTTT. This chain uses TRBV12-3 or TRBV12-4 with TRBJ2-2; D is ambiguous. The CDR3 is made up of 10 amino acids. V was trimmed by 6 bases and J by 7 bases, leaving 3 bases between them.